These T cell receptor beta chains were read from a single sample in a study of control samples from healthy donors and cancer patients. Assay used: immunoSEQ multiplex PCR; TCRdb lists only in-frame clones, some missing. Of tens of thousands of clones listed, approximately 94% are singletons. Sample: PBMCs. These receptors were collected from a man aged 25-45 years with colorectal cancer. Each CDR3 is given with its conserved first and last residue. Fields, in order: J gene, D gene, V gene, clone size, CDR3 protein, CDR3 DNA. The D gene is left open where the match is weak. A row's size may be missing; if present it is once, few, many or a size class.

>TRBJ1-4|TRBD1|TRBV25-1|NA
CASSPRTGGVEKLFF
TGTGCCAGCAGTCCGAGGACAGGGGGCGTCGAAAAACTGTTTTTT
>TRBJ2-3|TRBD2|TRBV5-6|NA
CASSLGGRGMYF
TGTGCCAGCAGCTTGGGTGGGCGGGGGATGTATTTT
>TRBJ2-1|NA|TRBV12-3/TRBV12-4|NA
CASSFIWGDEQFF
TGTGCCAGCAGTTTTATATGGGGAGATGAGCAGTTCTTC
>TRBJ1-1|NA|TRBV29-1|NA
CSVAQTMNTEAFF
TGCAGCGTAGCTCAGACAATGAACACTGAAGCTTTCTTT
>TRBJ1-2|NA|TRBV27|NA
CASSLFKGGYGYTF
TGTGCCAGCAGTTTATTCAAGGGCGGCTATGGCTACACCTTC
>TRBJ1-1|NA|TRBV7-9|NA
CASSFGPNTEAFF
TGTGCCAGCAGCTTTGGGCCGAACACTGAAGCTTTCTTT
>TRBJ1-5|TRBD1|TRBV2|once
CASSRDRVRNQPQHF
TGTGCCAGCTCCCGGGACAGGGTTAGAAATCAGCCCCAGCATTTT
>TRBJ1-2|NA|TRBV11-2|NA
CASSLSWDGNYGYTF
TGTGCCAGCAGCTTAAGTTGGGACGGAAACTATGGCTACACCTTC
>TRBJ1-6|TRBD1|TRBV7-9|NA
CASSFGTENSPLHF
TGTGCCAGCAGCTTCGGGACAGAAAATTCACCCCTCCACTTT
>TRBJ2-7|NA|TRBV6-6|NA
CASSGEGYEQYF
TGTGCCAGCAGTGGAGAGGGGTACGAGCAGTACTTC
>TRBJ1-3|TRBD1|TRBV7-2|NA
CASSLNGQGAGNTIYF
TGTGCCAGCAGCTTAAACGGACAGGGGGCTGGAAACACCATATATTTT
>TRBJ1-1|NA|TRBV29-1|NA
CSVGTGGNTEAFF
TGCAGCGTAGGCACGGGGGGGAACACTGAAGCTTTCTTT
>TRBJ2-2|NA|TRBV5-1|NA
CASSQDSSNTGELFF
TGCGCCAGCAGCCAGGACAGTTCGAACACCGGGGAGCTGTTTTTT
>TRBJ1-1|TRBD1|TRBV6-5|NA
CASSYTTGGADTEAFF
TGTGCCAGCAGTTACACTACAGGGGGCGCGGACACTGAAGCTTTCTTT
>TRBJ2-1|TRBD1|TRBV19|NA
CASSSSGGNNEQFF
TGTGCCAGTAGTTCTTCAGGGGGTAATAATGAGCAGTTCTTC
>TRBJ1-1|NA|TRBV12-5|NA
CASGHQGNTEAFF
TGTGCTAGTGGCCATCAAGGGAACACTGAAGCTTTCTTT
>TRBJ2-5|NA|TRBV7-8|NA
CASSSSDSRQETQYF
TGTGCCAGCAGTTCATCTGACAGCCGCCAAGAGACCCAGTACTTC
>TRBJ2-3|NA|TRBV4-1|NA
CASSQIPGHTDTQYF
TGCGCCAGCAGCCAAATACCGGGGCACACAGATACGCAGTATTTT
>TRBJ2-1|NA|TRBV5-4|NA
CASSLPGDYNEQFF
TGTGCCAGCAGCTTGCCAGGGGACTACAATGAGCAGTTCTTC
>TRBJ2-5|NA|TRBV4-2|NA
CASSQVADQETQYF
TGTGCCAGCAGCCAAGTGGCGGACCAAGAGACCCAGTACTTC
>TRBJ2-7|TRBD1|TRBV18|NA
CASSRTGDEQYF
TGTGCCAGCTCACGTACAGGGGACGAGCAGTACTTC
>TRBJ2-2|NA|TRBV24-1|once
CATSVLNTGELFF
TGTGCCACCAGTGTTCTGAACACCGGGGAGCTGTTTTTT
>TRBJ2-2|NA|TRBV19|NA
CASSITVTGELFF
TGTGCCAGTAGTATCACGGTTACCGGGGAGCTGTTTTTT
>TRBJ1-5|NA|TRBV2|once
CASSEIGQPNQPQHF
TGTGCCAGCAGTGAAATTGGACAGCCCAATCAGCCCCAGCATTTT
>TRBJ1-2|NA|TRBV18|once
CASSPIREHGGDGYTF
TGTGCCAGCTCACCAATTAGAGAACATGGAGGAGATGGCTACACCTTC
>TRBJ1-6|NA|TRBV4-2|NA
CASSQDRAGSSYNSPLHF
TGTGCCAGCAGCCAAGACAGGGCGGGCAGCTCCTATAATTCACCCCTCCACTTT
>TRBJ1-1|NA|TRBV4-2|NA
CASSQDSGAVMNTEAFF
TGTGCCAGCAGCCAAGATTCGGGTGCAGTAATGAACACTGAAGCTTTCTTT
>TRBJ1-1|TRBD1|TRBV7-9|once
CASGTGARNTEAFF
TGTGCCAGCGGAACAGGGGCAAGGAACACTGAAGCTTTCTTT
>TRBJ2-2|NA|TRBV30|NA
CAQGLNTGELFF
TGTGCCCAGGGGCTAAACACCGGGGAGCTGTTTTTT
>TRBJ1-2|NA|TRBV4-2|NA
CASSQGGDGSYGYTF
TGTGCCAGCAGCCAGGGGGGGGACGGATCCTATGGCTACACCTTC
>TRBJ1-4|NA|TRBV2|once
CASLSPAAPTNEKLFF
TGTGCCAGCTTGAGTCCGGCAGCTCCAACTAATGAAAAACTGTTTTTT
>TRBJ1-6|NA|TRBV6-6|NA
CASSSGSPLHF
TGTGCCAGCAGTTCCGGTTCACCCCTCCACTTT
>TRBJ2-1|TRBD2|TRBV10-1|NA
CASSETSGAGEQFF
TGCGCCAGCAGTGAGACTAGCGGGGCTGGTGAGCAGTTCTTC